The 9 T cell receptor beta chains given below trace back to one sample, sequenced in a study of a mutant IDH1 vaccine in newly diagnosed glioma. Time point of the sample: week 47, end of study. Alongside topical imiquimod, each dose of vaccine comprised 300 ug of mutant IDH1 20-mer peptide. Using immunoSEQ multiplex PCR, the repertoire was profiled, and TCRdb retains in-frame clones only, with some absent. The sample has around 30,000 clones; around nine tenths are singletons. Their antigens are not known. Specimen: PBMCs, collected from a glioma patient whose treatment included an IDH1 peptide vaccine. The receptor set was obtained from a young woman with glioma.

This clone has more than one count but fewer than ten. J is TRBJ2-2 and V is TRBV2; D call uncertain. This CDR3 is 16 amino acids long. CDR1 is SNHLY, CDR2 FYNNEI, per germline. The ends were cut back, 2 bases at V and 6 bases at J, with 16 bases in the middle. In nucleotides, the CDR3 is TGTGCCAGCAGTGAAATTAGGAGCGTGATAGCCGGGGAGCTGTTTTTT. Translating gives CASSEIRSVIAGELFF.

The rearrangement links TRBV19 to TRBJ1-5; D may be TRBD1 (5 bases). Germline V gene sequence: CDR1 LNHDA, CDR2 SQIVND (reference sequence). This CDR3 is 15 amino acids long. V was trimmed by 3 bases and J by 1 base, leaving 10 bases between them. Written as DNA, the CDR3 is TGTGCCAGTAGTATCTGGGGGGGAAGCAATCAGCCCCAGCATTTT. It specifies CASSIWGGSNQPQHF.

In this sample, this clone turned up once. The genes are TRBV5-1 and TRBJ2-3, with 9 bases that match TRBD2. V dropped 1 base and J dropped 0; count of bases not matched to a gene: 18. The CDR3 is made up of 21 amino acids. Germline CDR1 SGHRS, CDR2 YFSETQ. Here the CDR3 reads CASSLSRTALAGFTSTDTQYF. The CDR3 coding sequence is TGCGCCAGCAGCTTGTCGCGAACAGCCCTAGCGGGGTTTACTAGCACAGATACGCAGTATTTT.

The CDR3 loop reads CASSQGLEQYF. The CDR3 bases are TGTGCCAGCAGCCAGGGACTTGAGCAGTACTTC. The rearrangement links TRBV4-2 to TRBJ2-7; D might be TRBD2 (6 bases). The ends were cut back, 3 bases at V and 7 bases at J, with 7 bases in the middle. CDR3 length: 11 residues. The germline V gene has CDR1 LGHNA and CDR2 YNFKEQ.

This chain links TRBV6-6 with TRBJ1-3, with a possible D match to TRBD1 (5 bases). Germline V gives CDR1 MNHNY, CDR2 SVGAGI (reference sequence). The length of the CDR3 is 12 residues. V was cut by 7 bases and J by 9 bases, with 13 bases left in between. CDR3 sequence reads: CASTRGASTIYF. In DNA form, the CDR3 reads TGTGCCAGCACCCGAGGGGCAAGCACCATATATTTT.

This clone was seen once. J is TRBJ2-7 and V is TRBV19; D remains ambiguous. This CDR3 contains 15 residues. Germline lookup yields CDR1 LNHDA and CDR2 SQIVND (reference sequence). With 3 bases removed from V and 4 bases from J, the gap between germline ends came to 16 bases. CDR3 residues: CASSISTTVYYEQYF. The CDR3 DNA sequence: TGTGCCAGTAGTATTAGTACGACGGTCTATTACGAGCAGTACTTC.

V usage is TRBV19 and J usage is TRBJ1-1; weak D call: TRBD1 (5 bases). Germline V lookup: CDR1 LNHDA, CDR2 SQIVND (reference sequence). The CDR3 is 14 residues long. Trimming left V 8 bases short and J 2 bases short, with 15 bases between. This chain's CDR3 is CASHRDALNTEAFF. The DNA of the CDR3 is TGTGCCAGTCATAGGGACGCATTAAACACTGAAGCTTTCTTT.

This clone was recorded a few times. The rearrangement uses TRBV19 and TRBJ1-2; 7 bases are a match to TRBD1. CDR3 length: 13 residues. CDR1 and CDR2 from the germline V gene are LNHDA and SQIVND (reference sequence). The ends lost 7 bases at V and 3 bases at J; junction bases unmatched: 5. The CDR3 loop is CASKTGDYYGYTF. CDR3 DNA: TGTGCCAGTAAAACAGGGGATTACTATGGCTACACCTTC.

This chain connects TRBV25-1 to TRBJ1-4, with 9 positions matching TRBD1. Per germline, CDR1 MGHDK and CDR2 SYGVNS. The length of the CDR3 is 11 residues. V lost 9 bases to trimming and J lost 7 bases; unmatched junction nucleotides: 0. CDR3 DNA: TGTGCCAGGGGACAGGGTGAAAAACTGTTTTTT. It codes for CARGQGEKLFF.